This T cell receptor (beta chain) emerged from a study of T cells in localized non-small cell lung cancer. As concerns this clone: Its antigen is currently unknown.

Study observations and caveats: Sequence data derive from only one tumor region, so heterogeneity remains possible. A median around 57 of the top 100 tumor clones appeared in adjacent lung. Clonality peaked in uninvolved adjacent lung rather than tumor. Elevated circulating T cell density in blood was associated with longer overall survival.

Only in-frame clones appear in the TCRdb table, and some are missing; sequencing was by immunoSEQ multiplex PCR. The data show more than 10,000 clones, more than 75% seen once. There are 15 residues in the CDR3. In germline, CDR1 is MNHEY, CDR2 SMNVEV (reference sequence). V was cut by 3 bases and J by 5 bases, with 16 bases left in between. This rearrangement joins TRBV27 to TRBJ1-2; unclear D gene. This sequence originates from a male donor older than 55 with stage III lung adenocarcinoma. Sample: peripheral blood, taken before any cancer treatment. CDR3: CASSLHGVGEYGYTF. CDR3 DNA: TGTGCCAGCAGTTTGCACGGGGTTGGGGAGTATGGCTACACCTTC.